This T cell receptor beta chain stems from a study of blood T cells in healthy people across ages. V was shortened by 0 bases and J by 3 bases, with 9 bases between the two germline ends. Germline loops: CDR1 SGDLS, CDR2 YYNGEE. The CDR3 contains 14 residues. Each sample yielded at least 6 million isolated PBMCs. Alongside a J-beta primer mix, a sample-barcoded 5' primer served in a second PCR lasting about 7 to 12 cycles. All cDNA molecules were each tagged by a template-switch adaptor with 12 random nucleotides. Each CDR3 protein is one row after TCRdb ran MiXCR on the 5' RACE reads. This sample has roughly 800,000 distinct CDR3 sequences; less than 70% occur once, and the top ten carry about 38%.

The chain is built from TRBV9 and TRBJ2-5; D call uncertain. This receptor was identified in a man older than 75 in good health. Sequenced: blood. Written as DNA, the CDR3 is TGTGCCAGCAGCGTAGGGGTTAGGGAAGAGACCCAGTACTTC. Translated, it gives CASSVGVREETQYF.